Sequencing of this TCR beta chain was carried out in a study of blood T cells in healthy people across ages. This clonotype occurred a few times. Primers used in a second PCR of about 7 to 12 cycles were a sample-barcoded 5' primer and a J-beta primer mix. TCRdb processed the 5' RACE reads anew with MiXCR; each CDR3 protein has one entry. Here the sample spans some 1,000,000 distinct CDR3 sequences, around 25% being singletons. The CDR3 is made up of 13 amino acids. Germline V gene data show CDR1 as MNHEY and CDR2 as SVGAGI. Trimming left V 2 bases short and J 3 bases short, with 7 bases between. The data were also submitted as part of a second study, on T cells of mothers and their children.

The sample consisted of blood. V is TRBV6-5 and J is TRBJ2-5, with unresolved D. This clonotype originated in a girl aged 2 to 9 in good health. DNA for the CDR3: TGTGCCAGCAGTTACGGGCTTGAAGAGACCCAGTACTTC. Translating it yields CASSYGLEETQYF.